A selection of T cell receptor beta chains follows, all from one sample in a study of memory CD4+ T cells and cytomegalovirus serostatus. Only in-frame clones appear in the TCRdb table, and some are missing; sequencing was by immunoSEQ multiplex PCR. The table shows approximately 47,000 clones, with around 80% occurring only once. Sequencing was done on a sample of memory CD4+ T cells from blood. The receptors come from an adult in good health and CMV-seronegative. The CDR3 runs from the conserved cysteine through the conserved F or W. D genes are given only for firm matches. The size field is filled for only some rows; it gives once, few, many or a size class.

j_gene,abundance,d_gene,v_gene,CDR3nt,CDR3aa
TRBJ2-7,-,-,TRBV25-1,TGTGCCAGCAGTGCCCTGGGGAACTCTGCCTACGAGCAGTACTTC,CASSALGNSAYEQYF
TRBJ2-7,-,-,TRBV27,TGTGCCAGCAGTTCTCCCCGCTACGAGCAGTACTTC,CASSSPRYEQYF
TRBJ2-5,-,TRBD2,TRBV15,TGTGCCACCAGCCCAGCGGGGGGGAGGGTGACCCAGTACTTC,CATSPAGGRVTQYF
TRBJ2-2,-,TRBD1,TRBV27,TGTGCCAGCAGTTTTCGCCAGGGGGCCAACACCGGGGAGCTGTTTTTT,CASSFRQGANTGELFF
TRBJ2-7,-,TRBD1,TRBV4-1,TGCGCCAGCAGCCTACGGGACAGGGGTATGGACGAGCAGTACTTC,CASSLRDRGMDEQYF
TRBJ2-4,-,-,TRBV27,TGTGCCAGCAGTTTATCGCCCCCAGGGTGGGGCAAAAACATTCAGTACTTC,CASSLSPPGWGKNIQYF
TRBJ1-2,-,TRBD1,TRBV6-4,TGTGCCAGCAGTCGGGAACAGGGGAACTATGGCTACACCTTC,CASSREQGNYGYTF
TRBJ2-3,-,-,TRBV27,TGTGCCAGCAGTTTAAGTCGAGCGGGTTCAGATACGCAGTATTTT,CASSLSRAGSDTQYF
TRBJ2-7,-,TRBD2,TRBV7-2,TGTGCCAGCAGCTTAGGGCCTAGCGGAAACTCCTACGAGCAGTACTTC,CASSLGPSGNSYEQYF
TRBJ1-2,-,-,TRBV28,TGTGCCAGCAGCCCACAAAGAAATGGCTACACCTTC,CASSPQRNGYTF
TRBJ2-7,-,-,TRBV30,TGTGCCTGGAGTGCGGAGGGGCGTCGGGAGCAGTACTTC,CAWSAEGRREQYF
TRBJ2-2,-,-,TRBV25-1,TGTGCCAGCAGTGAAACAAGCCAGCTGTTTTTT,CASSETSQLFF
TRBJ1-4,-,-,TRBV4-1,TGCGCCAGCAGCCAAGAAAGGAGACGAACTAATGAAAAACTGTTTTTT,CASSQERRRTNEKLFF
TRBJ2-1,-,-,TRBV6-1,TGTGCCAGCAGTGGCCGGCTAGCCTCCTACAATGAGCAGTTCTTC,CASSGRLASYNEQFF
TRBJ2-7,-,-,TRBV28,TGTGCCACCAGGAGAGACGACTACGAGCAGTACTTC,CATRRDDYEQYF
TRBJ2-5,-,-,TRBV5-4,TGTGCCAGCAGTCGGGAGTTCCAAGAGACCCAGTACTTC,CASSREFQETQYF
TRBJ1-4,-,-,TRBV28,TGTGCCAGCAGTTTAAGGCCGAGGAAGGAAAAACTGTTTTTT,CASSLRPRKEKLFF
TRBJ2-5,once,TRBD1,TRBV4-1,TGCGCCAGCAGCCAAGCCTCCGGACAGGGAAGAGGGACCCAGTACTTC,CASSQASGQGRGTQYF
TRBJ2-1,-,TRBD1,TRBV7-9,TGTGCCAGCAGACGAGGGACAGCAGGGTTAAATGAGCAGTTCTTC,CASRRGTAGLNEQFF
TRBJ1-5,-,TRBD1,TRBV19,TGTGCCAGTAGGGGTTACCGGGACAGCGTACCCTCTAGCAATCAGCCCCAGCATTTT,CASRGYRDSVPSSNQPQHF
TRBJ2-3,-,TRBD1,TRBV4-1,TGCGCCAGCAGCCGCCCGACAGGGGGCACAGATACGCAGTATTTT,CASSRPTGGTDTQYF
TRBJ2-7,-,TRBD1,TRBV6-4,TGTGCCAGCAGTGACTCCCCTACACAGGGGACAGCGAAGTACTTC,CASSDSPTQGTAKYF
TRBJ1-2,-,-,TRBV5-1,TGCGCCAGCAGCTTGGGAGCAGGAACCCTCTATGGCTACACCTTC,CASSLGAGTLYGYTF
TRBJ2-3,once,-,TRBV30,TGTGCCTGGGCTGAGCCAAGGAATACGCAGTATTTT,CAWAEPRNTQYF
TRBJ1-6,-,-,TRBV6-5,TGTGCCACCTTCCGGGGGCTTAATTCACCCCTCCACTTT,CATFRGLNSPLHF
TRBJ2-2,-,TRBD2,TRBV7-2,TGTGCCAGCAGCTTAGTAGCCCTAGCGGGGTTCGCGAACACCGGGGAGCTGTTTTTT,CASSLVALAGFANTGELFF
TRBJ1-2,-,-,TRBV7-2,TGTGCCAGCAGCTTGGGCAGACAGAACTATGGCTACACCTTC,CASSLGRQNYGYTF
TRBJ2-5,-,TRBD1,TRBV18,TGTGCCAGCTCACCAATAAAGGGGGCGCGAGAGACCCAGTACTTC,CASSPIKGARETQYF
TRBJ2-3,-,-,TRBV6-4,TGTGCCAGCAGTTCTGACATGGGGGATACGCAGTATTTT,CASSSDMGDTQYF
TRBJ2-7,-,TRBD1,TRBV4-1,TGCGCCAGCAGCCAAGCCGGGACAGGGTCTCCAAACAACTTC,CASSQAGTGSPNNF
TRBJ1-1,-,-,TRBV10-3,TGTGCCATCAGACAGGGCGGGGACACTGAAGCTTTCTTT,CAIRQGGDTEAFF
TRBJ2-6,-,-,TRBV2,TGTGCCAGCAGTACCCAGGGGTCTGGGGCCAACGTCCTGACTTTC,CASSTQGSGANVLTF
TRBJ2-2,-,-,TRBV29-1,TGCAGCGTCCCGGCGACAGGACGATTGAACACCGGGGAGCTGTTTTTT,CSVPATGRLNTGELFF
TRBJ1-2,-,-,TRBV27,TGTGCCAGCAGTTTATATGGCAGCCCTGGCTACACCTTC,CASSLYGSPGYTF
TRBJ2-3,-,-,TRBV30,TGTGCCTGGACTAGGAGGACAGATACGCAGTATTTT,CAWTRRTDTQYF
TRBJ1-5,-,-,TRBV19,TGTGCCAGTAGTGCAATTGGACAGATTAGCAATCAGCCCCAGCATTTT,CASSAIGQISNQPQHF
TRBJ1-2,-,-,TRBV7-9,TGTGCCAGCAGCTTAGATGGCAGGGGTGATTACTATGGCTACACCTTC,CASSLDGRGDYYGYTF
TRBJ1-2,once,-,TRBV5-1,TGCGCCAGCAGCTTGGGACAGAGCTATGGCTACACCTTC,CASSLGQSYGYTF
TRBJ1-1,-,-,TRBV5-1,TGCGCCAGCAGCTTGTGGGGAAACACTGAAGCTTTCTTT,CASSLWGNTEAFF
TRBJ1-5,-,-,TRBV19,TGTGCCAGTAGTATAGGTAGGGATCAGCCCCAGCATTTT,CASSIGRDQPQHF
TRBJ1-2,-,-,TRBV5-1,TGCGCCAGCACCCAAGGGGACAACAGTTTATATGGCTACACCTTC,CASTQGDNSLYGYTF
TRBJ2-5,-,TRBD1,TRBV15,TGTGCCACCAGCAGATATAACAGGGGCGGGGAGACCCAGTACTTC,CATSRYNRGGETQYF
TRBJ2-3,-,-,TRBV19,TGTGCCAGTAGTACCTCCCTGGGGCTAGTGACTGATACGCAGTATTTT,CASSTSLGLVTDTQYF
TRBJ1-6,once,TRBD1,TRBV6-5,TGTGCCAGCAGTTACACCCTTACACAGGGGAATTCACCCCTCCACTTT,CASSYTLTQGNSPLHF
TRBJ2-2,-,-,TRBV27,TGTGCCAGCAGTTTGCGACGTCTCACCGGGGAGCTGTTTTTT,CASSLRRLTGELFF
TRBJ1-5,medium-sized,-,TRBV30,TGTGCCTGGAGTGTAGGCGGGGGAGGAGATCAGCCCCAGCATTTT,CAWSVGGGGDQPQHF
TRBJ1-1,once,TRBD1,TRBV5-4,TGTGCCAGCAGCCTACCGGGACAGGAGTCTAACACTGAAGCTTTCTTT,CASSLPGQESNTEAFF
TRBJ2-7,-,TRBD1,TRBV25-1,TGTGCCAGCAGTGAAGAAAGGACAGGGAGGAGGTACGAGCAGTACTTC,CASSEERTGRRYEQYF
TRBJ2-5,-,-,TRBV6-5,TGTGCCAGCAGTTACTCGGCGGGGGCCGGAGAGACCCAGTACTTC,CASSYSAGAGETQYF
TRBJ2-2,once,TRBD2,TRBV7-9,TGTGCCAGCAGCTTCCTAGCGGCCGGGGAGCTGTTTTTT,CASSFLAAGELFF
TRBJ1-2,-,TRBD1,TRBV2,TGTGCCAGCAGTGGACAGGGGATCGGCGGCTACACCTTC,CASSGQGIGGYTF
TRBJ2-5,-,TRBD2,TRBV4-2,TGTGCCAGCAGCCAGACTAGCGGGGGGGAAGAGACCCAGTACTTC,CASSQTSGGEETQYF
TRBJ1-4,-,-,TRBV6-1,TGTGCCAGCACGCGACAGTCTGCAACTAATGAAAAACTGTTTTTT,CASTRQSATNEKLFF